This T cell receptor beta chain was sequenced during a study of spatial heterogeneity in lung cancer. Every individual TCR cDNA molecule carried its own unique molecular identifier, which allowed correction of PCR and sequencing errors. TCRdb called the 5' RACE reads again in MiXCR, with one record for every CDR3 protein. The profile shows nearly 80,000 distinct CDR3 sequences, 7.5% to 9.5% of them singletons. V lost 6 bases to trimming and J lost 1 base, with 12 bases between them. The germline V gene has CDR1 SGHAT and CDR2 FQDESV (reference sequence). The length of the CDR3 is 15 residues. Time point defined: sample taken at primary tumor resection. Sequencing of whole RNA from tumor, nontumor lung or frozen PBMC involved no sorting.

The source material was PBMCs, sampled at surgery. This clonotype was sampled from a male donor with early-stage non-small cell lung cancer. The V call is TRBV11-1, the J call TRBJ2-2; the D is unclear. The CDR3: CASRLASGNTGELFF. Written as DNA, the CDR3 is TGTGCCAGCAGATTGGCCTCCGGGAACACCGGGGAGCTGTTTTTT.